A single sample gave rise to the 7 T cell receptor beta chains below, sequenced in a study of cytomegalovirus exposure and HLA in healthy donors. PCR employed 60 Vbeta and 13 Jbeta primers. This table comes from immunoSEQ multiplex PCR, and its TCRdb copy is limited to in-frame clones, with some not included. The data hold 100,000 to 150,000 clones, with around 85% observed a single time. The sequencing input was PBMCs. These receptors originate from a man aged 18 to 29 in good health and CMV-seropositive.

This chain uses TRBV7-8 with TRBJ2-5; 7 bases are a match to TRBD1. Unmatched junction bases numbered 7, after V lost 5 bases and J lost 1 base. Germline lookup yields CDR1 SGHVS and CDR2 FQNEAQ. The CDR3 extends over 15 amino acids. The CDR3 sequence is CASSLGRQGQETQYF. CDR3 DNA: TGTGCCAGCAGCCTAGGCCGACAGGGCCAAGAGACCCAGTACTTC.

This clone was seen once. The V gene is TRBV21-1, the J gene TRBJ1-5; TRBD1, the D gene given by the table, was not confirmed from the DNA. TRBV21-1 constitutes a pseudogene. The CDR3 runs 18 residues. The CDR3: CASSPSGRDTNSNQPQHF. DNA of the CDR3: TGTGCCAGCAGCCCGTCAGGACGGGACACAAATAGCAATCAGCCCCAGCATTTT.

This chain joins TRBV6-1 and TRBJ1-5; D gene uncertain. The CDR3 totals 13 residues. V lost 5 bases and J lost 6, with 11 bases in between. Germline CDR1 MNHNS, CDR2 SASEGT. Here the CDR3 DNA reads TGTGCCAGCAGTAAACTAGAAGGTCAGCCCCAGCATTTT. Its translation is CASSKLEGQPQHF.

The chain recombines TRBV4-3 with TRBJ2-5, with a possible D match to TRBD2 (6 bases). Per the germline V gene, CDR1 is LGHNA and CDR2 is YSLEER. Trimming took 2 bases from V and 3 from J, leaving 16 bases between them. The CDR3 sequence is 16 residues long. The CDR3 DNA sequence: TGCGCCAGCAGCCAATACGGGAGTGATCCTAAAGAGACCCAGTACTTC. It codes for CASSQYGSDPKETQYF.

The chain joins TRBV4-2 to TRBJ2-2, with TRBD2 identical over 10 bases. The CDR3 is 17 residues long. J gave up 4 bases and V 2 bases, and 7 bases lay outside the gene matches. Germline assignment: CDR1 LGHNA and CDR2 YNFKEQ. The CDR3 DNA sequence: TGTGCCAGCAGCCAATGGGGGCTAGCGGGAGCCACCGGGGAGCTGTTTTTT. This encodes CASSQWGLAGATGELFF.

The chain couples TRBV30 to TRBJ1-3; TRBD1 agrees at 7 bases. The CDR3 consists of 20 residues. CDR1 and CDR2 (germline): GTSNPN, SVGIG (reference sequence). Unmatched junction bases numbered 18, after V lost 1 base and J lost 0 bases. The CDR3 here is CAWSGLGGHLLQPSGNTIYF. For the CDR3, the DNA is TGTGCCTGGAGTGGTCTAGGGGGCCACTTACTCCAACCCTCTGGAAACACCATATATTTT.

The chain combines TRBV27 with TRBJ2-5; tentatively, D is TRBD2 (6 bases). Trimming cost V 3 bases and J 2 bases, with 16 bases left between them. The CDR3 sequence is 16 residues long. CDR1 MNHEY and CDR2 SMNVEV come from the germline V gene (reference sequence). The CDR3 coding sequence is TGTGCCAGCAGTTTCCGGGCTGGCGGGATTCAAGAGACCCAGTACTTC. It is translated as CASSFRAGGIQETQYF.